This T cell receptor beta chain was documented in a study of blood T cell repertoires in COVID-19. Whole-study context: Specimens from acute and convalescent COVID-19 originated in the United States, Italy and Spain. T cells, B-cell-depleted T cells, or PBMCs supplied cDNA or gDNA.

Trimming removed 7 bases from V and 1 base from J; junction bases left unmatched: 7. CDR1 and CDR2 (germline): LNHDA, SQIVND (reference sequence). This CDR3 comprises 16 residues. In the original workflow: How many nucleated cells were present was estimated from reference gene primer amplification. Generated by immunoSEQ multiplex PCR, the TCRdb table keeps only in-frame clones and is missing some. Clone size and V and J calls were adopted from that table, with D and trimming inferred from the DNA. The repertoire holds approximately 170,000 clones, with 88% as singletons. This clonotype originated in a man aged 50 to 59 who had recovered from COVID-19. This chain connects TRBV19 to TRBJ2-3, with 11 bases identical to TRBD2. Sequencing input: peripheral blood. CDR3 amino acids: CASKISGRAGTDTQYF. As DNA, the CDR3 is TGTGCCAGTAAGATTAGCGGGAGGGCCGGCACAGATACGCAGTATTTT.